The entry below describes one TCR beta chain. Its antigen is unidentified. TCRdb reprocessed the 5' RACE reads and reports one entry per CDR3 protein, with no DNA. The sample totals about 160,000 distinct CDR3 sequences; its top ten clones hold around 20%. There are 13 residues in the CDR3. The germline V gene encodes CDR1 MNHNS and CDR2 SASEGT. The data originate from a study of T cells expressing NK-cell markers. Across the whole study: It was sorted CD3+CD56+NKG2C+, CD3+CD56+NKG2C- and CD3+CD56-NKG2C+ T cells that supplied the TCR beta repertoires.

Whole-study findings and limits: In several donors, these clonotypes also led the CD3+CD56-NKG2C+ fraction. Unclear, still, was the HCMV specificity of the expanded NKG2C+ T cell clones. NKG2C+ dominant clonotypes from over 5 donors made up about 1.0-7.5% of CD8+ T cells.

This receptor was identified in a man aged 18 to 70 in good health. The chain employs TRBV6-1 and TRBJ2-1; TCRdb's D gene call, TRBD1, goes unchecked for lack of DNA. Sequencing was carried out using blood T cells: a sorted CD56 or NKG2C T cell subset, CD4+ or CD8+ T cells, or bulk PBMC T cells (not recorded which). CDR3 residues: CASSTDRGNEQFF.